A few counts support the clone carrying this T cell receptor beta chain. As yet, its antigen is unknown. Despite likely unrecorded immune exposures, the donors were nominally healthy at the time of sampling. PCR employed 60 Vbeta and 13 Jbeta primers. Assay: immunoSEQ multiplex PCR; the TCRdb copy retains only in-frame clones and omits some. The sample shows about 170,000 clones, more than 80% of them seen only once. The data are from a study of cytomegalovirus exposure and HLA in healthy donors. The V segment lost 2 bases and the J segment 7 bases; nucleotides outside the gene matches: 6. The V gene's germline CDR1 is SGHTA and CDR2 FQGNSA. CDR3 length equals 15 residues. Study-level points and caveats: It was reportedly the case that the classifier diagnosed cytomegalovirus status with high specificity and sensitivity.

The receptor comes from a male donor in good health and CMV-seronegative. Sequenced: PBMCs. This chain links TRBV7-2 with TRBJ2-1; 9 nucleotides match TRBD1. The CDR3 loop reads CASSLWGQGGNEQFF. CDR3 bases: TGTGCCAGCAGCTTATGGGGACAGGGAGGAAATGAGCAGTTCTTC.